One and the same sample provided the 9 T cell receptor beta chains below, sequenced in a study of shared clonotypes between healthy human individuals. Using immunoSEQ multiplex PCR, the repertoire was profiled, and TCRdb retains in-frame clones only, with some absent. In the table there are a few hundred thousand clones, about 96% of which are singletons. Sequencing was done on a sample of naive CD4+ T cells sorted from blood. Subset meaning: CD45RA+ positively selected. The receptors derive from a woman aged 30 to 39 in good health.

V gene TRBV18 combines with J gene TRBJ1-1; tentatively, D is TRBD1 (6 bases). CDR1 is KGHSH, CDR2 LQKENI, per germline. Trimming cost V 6 bases and J 1 base, with 12 bases left between them. This CDR3 has 14 amino acids. CDR3 nucleotides: TGTGCCAGCTCCCAGACGACAGGGAACACTGAAGCTTTCTTT. It encodes CASSQTTGNTEAFF.

This clone has just a few counts. This rearrangement joins TRBV9 to TRBJ1-1, with D perhaps matching TRBD1 (5 bases). CDR3 length: 13 residues. Germline lookup yields CDR1 SGDLS and CDR2 YYNGEE. The germline V and J ends were trimmed by 1 base and 8 bases, with 12 bases remaining between them. Here the CDR3 DNA reads TGTGCCAGCAGCGTAACCGGACATCAGGAAGCTTTCTTT. It translates to CASSVTGHQEAFF.

This clone was seen only once. The V and J genes are TRBV5-1 and TRBJ2-6; TRBD1 matches 12 bases. The germline gives CDR1 SGHRS, CDR2 YFSETQ. The ends lost 4 bases at V and 3 bases at J; junction bases unmatched: 11. This CDR3 comprises 19 residues. Here the CDR3 reads CASSIQPGQGAVGANVLTF. Here the CDR3 DNA reads TGCGCCAGCAGCATACAACCGGGACAGGGGGCAGTTGGGGCCAACGTCCTGACTTTC.

The chain joins TRBV2 to TRBJ2-7; 8 positions agree with TRBD2. The germline gives CDR1 SNHLY, CDR2 FYNNEI. The CDR3 totals 14 residues. With V trimmed by 2 bases and J by 6 bases, 6 bases remained unmatched. The CDR3 DNA sequence: TGTGCCAGCAGTGAAATTGGGACTAGTCGCGAGCAGTACTTC. This codes for CASSEIGTSREQYF. Looking up the rest from reference TRBV2 and TRBJ2-7 gives the full variable domain: EPEVTQTPSHQVTQMGQEVILRCVPISNHLYFYWYRQILGQKVEFLVSFYNNEISEKSEIFDDQFSVERPDGSNFTLKIRSTKLEDSAMYFCASSEIGTSREQYFGPGTRLTVT.

This clone was seen only once. The rearrangement joins TRBV18 to TRBJ2-3; the D gene is possibly TRBD1 (6 bases). Trimming cost V 2 bases and J 6 bases, with 18 bases left between them. This CDR3 comprises 16 residues. CDR1 KGHSH and CDR2 LQKENI come from the germline V gene. The CDR3 DNA reads as TGTGCCAGCTCACCAATGGCGACCCCAGGGGCCGATACGCAGTATTTT. It yields the protein CASSPMATPGADTQYF.

This chain uses TRBV2 with TRBJ2-3, with D unclear. Germline CDR1 and CDR2: SNHLY and FYNNEI. V was shortened by 5 bases and J by 2 bases, with 11 bases between the two germline ends. The CDR3 contains 14 residues. The CDR3 here is CASSWGGSTDTQYF. Written as DNA, the CDR3 is TGTGCCAGCAGTTGGGGTGGGTCCACAGATACGCAGTATTTT.

This chain links TRBV7-2 with TRBJ2-7; D possibly corresponds to TRBD2 (6 bases). Trimming left V 1 base short and J 4 bases short, with 14 bases between. Germline CDR1 reads SGHTA; CDR2 reads FQGNSA. The CDR3 has 15 residues. CDR3 bases: TGTGCCAGCAGCTTAGATTCGGGAGCGTGGTACGAGCAGTACTTC. Translating gives CASSLDSGAWYEQYF.

The J gene is TRBJ2-3, the V gene TRBV4-2; 15 bases fit TRBD2. Trimming at V came to 4 bases and at J to 3 bases, leaving 11 bases not matched to a gene. The germline V gene has CDR1 LGHNA and CDR2 YNFKEQ. CDR3 length: 19 residues. CDR3 region: CASSLRGLAGGLSTDTQYF. DNA for the CDR3: TGTGCCAGCAGCCTTAGGGGACTAGCGGGAGGCCTCTCTACAGATACGCAGTATTTT.

This chain uses TRBV5-8 with TRBJ2-1; 11 bases are shared with TRBD1. The CDR3 is 13 amino acids. Per germline, CDR1 SGHTS and CDR2 YDEGEE. The ends lost 4 bases at V and 8 bases at J; junction bases unmatched: 2. CDR3 amino acids: CASSRDRGDEQFF. Here the CDR3 DNA reads TGTGCCAGCAGCCGGGACAGGGGGGATGAGCAGTTCTTC.